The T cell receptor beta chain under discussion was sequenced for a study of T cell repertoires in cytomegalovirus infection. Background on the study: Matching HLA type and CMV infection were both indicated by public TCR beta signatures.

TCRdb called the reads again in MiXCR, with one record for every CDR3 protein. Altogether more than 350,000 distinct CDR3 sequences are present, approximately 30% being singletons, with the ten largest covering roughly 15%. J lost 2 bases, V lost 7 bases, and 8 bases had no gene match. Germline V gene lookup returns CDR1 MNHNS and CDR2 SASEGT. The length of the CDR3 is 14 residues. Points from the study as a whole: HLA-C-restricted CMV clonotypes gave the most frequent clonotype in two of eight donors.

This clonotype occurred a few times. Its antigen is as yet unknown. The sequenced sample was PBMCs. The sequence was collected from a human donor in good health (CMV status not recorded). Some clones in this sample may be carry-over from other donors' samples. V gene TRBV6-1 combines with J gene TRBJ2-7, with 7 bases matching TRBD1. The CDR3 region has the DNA TGTGCCAGCACAAGGGCGCAGGGGGCCTACGAGCAGTACTTC. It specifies CASTRAQGAYEQYF.